Presented here are 11 T cell receptor beta chains from one specimen sequenced in a study of cytomegalovirus exposure and HLA in healthy donors. 60 Vbeta and 13 Jbeta primers were used in PCR. Method: immunoSEQ multiplex PCR; TCRdb's copy keeps in-frame clones and lacks some. The repertoire includes approximately 160,000 clones, roughly 79% of them detected once, and 1% sits in the top ten. Sequencing was carried out using PBMCs. The receptors were gathered from a woman aged 40 to 50 in good health and CMV-seronegative.

This CDR3 reads CASSEQGQGTEAFF. The CDR3 DNA reads TGTGCCAGCAGTGAACAGGGGCAAGGCACTGAAGCTTTCTTT. This sequence joins TRBV6-4 and TRBJ1-1; the match to TRBD1 covers 7 bases. CDR3 length: 14 amino acids. Per germline, CDR1 MRHNA and CDR2 SNTAGT. Germline trimming cut 3 bases from V and 4 bases from J; bases unmatched to any gene: 5.

The CDR3 sequence is CSVVFLNTEAFF. CDR3 sequence (DNA): TGCAGCGTTGTCTTTCTGAACACTGAAGCTTTCTTT. This chain links TRBV29-1 with TRBJ1-1; D not certain. V was shortened by 4 bases and J by 0 bases, with 6 bases between the two germline ends. The CDR3 is 12 residues long. The germline V gene encodes CDR1 SQVTM and CDR2 ANQGSEA.

V usage is TRBV30 and J usage is TRBJ1-5; D call uncertain. The ends were cut back, 7 bases at V and 2 bases at J, with 15 bases in the middle. The CDR3 is made up of 14 amino acids. Germline-derived CDR1 and CDR2 are GTSNPN and SVGIG (reference sequence). CDR3 residues: CALQIGEGNQPQHF. DNA of the CDR3: TGTGCCTTACAAATCGGGGAGGGCAATCAGCCCCAGCATTTT.

The chain carries TRBV19 and TRBJ2-3, with 7 bases identical to TRBD2. Germline CDR1 and CDR2: LNHDA and SQIVND (reference sequence). After removal of 3 bases from V and 2 bases from J, the junction contained 11 bases not matched to a gene. This CDR3 is 17 amino acids long. The CDR3 protein is CASSIITAAGFTDTQYF. For the CDR3, the DNA is TGTGCCAGTAGTATCATCACCGCAGCGGGATTCACAGATACGCAGTATTTT.

This clone was counted only a few times. J is TRBJ1-3 and V is TRBV14; D unclear. CDR3 length equals 16 residues. Between the trimmed V and J ends, which lost 2 bases and 4 bases, there was a span of 15 bases. The germline V gene has CDR1 SGHDN and CDR2 FVKESK. Written as DNA, the CDR3 is TGTGCCAGCAGCCAACGACATTTAACGTTGGGAAACACCATATATTTT. It yields the protein CASSQRHLTLGNTIYF.

V and J are TRBV11-2 and TRBJ2-1; the D gene is possibly TRBD2 (6 bases). CDR3 length equals 15 residues. Germline CDR1 is SGHAT and CDR2 is FQNNGV. The V and J ends lost 1 base and 4 bases respectively, with 11 bases between them. The CDR3 coding sequence is TGTGCCAGCAGCTTAGGGCTGGGGGGTTACAATGAGCAGTTCTTC. Protein sequence: CASSLGLGGYNEQFF. The variable domain in full, with the rest retrieved from reference TRBV11-2 and TRBJ2-1, is EAGVAQSPRYKIIEKRQSVAFWCNPISGHATLYWYQQILGQGPKLLIQFQNNGVVDDSQLPKDRFSAERLKGVDSTLKIQPAKLEDSAVYLCASSLGLGGYNEQFFGPGTRLTVL.

Remarks on this clone: This same CDR3 is encoded by further DNA sequences in the sample. The V gene is TRBV2, the J gene TRBJ2-3; D is ambiguous. Deletions cut 7 bases from V and 3 bases from J, with 14 bases between. This CDR3 is built from 14 residues. Germline V gene data show CDR1 as SNHLY and CDR2 as FYNNEI. CDR3 amino acids: CASNPSASTDTQYF. The CDR3, as DNA: TGTGCCAGCAACCCCAGCGCAAGTACAGATACGCAGTATTTT.

The chain joins TRBV7-9 to TRBJ2-3; possible D gene TRBD1, 6 bases. V was pared by 3 bases and J by 3 bases, with 16 bases between. The germline V gene has CDR1 SEHNR and CDR2 FQNEAQ (reference sequence). This CDR3 is built from 16 residues. The CDR3 nucleotides are TGTGCCAGCAGCTTCTGGCAGGGGAGAGAAACAGATACGCAGTATTTT. Translated, it gives CASSFWQGRETDTQYF.

The chain joins TRBV30 to TRBJ2-1; 7 nucleotides line up with TRBD2. The germline V gene encodes CDR1 GTSNPN and CDR2 SVGIG (reference sequence). The CDR3 extends over 12 amino acids. V was clipped by 6 bases and J by 6 bases; unmatched bases: 5. The CDR3 DNA reads as TGTGCCTGCATCGTAGCGGGCAATGAGCAGTTCTTC. The encoded protein is CACIVAGNEQFF.

This chain links TRBV5-6 with TRBJ1-6; no firm D call. V dropped 0 bases and J dropped 5 bases, with 9 bases sitting between them. This CDR3 has 15 amino acids. The germline gives CDR1 SGHDT, CDR2 YYEEEE. Here the CDR3 DNA reads TGTGCCAGCAGCTTGGGAGGGTCCCATAATTCACCCCTCCACTTT. Its protein product is CASSLGGSHNSPLHF. Drawing the rest from reference TRBV5-6 and TRBJ1-6, the complete variable domain is DAGVTQSPTHLIKTRGQQVTLRCSPKSGHDTVSWYQQALGQGPQFIFQYYEEEERQRGNFPDRFSGHQFPNYSSELNVNALLLGDSALYLCASSLGGSHNSPLHFGNGTRLTVT.

The chain links TRBV7-2 to TRBJ1-5, with TRBD1 matching 7 bases. V was clipped by 3 bases and J by 4 bases; unmatched bases: 3. Germline V lookup: CDR1 SGHTA, CDR2 FQGNSA. The CDR3 runs to 14 residues. CDR3 nucleotide sequence: TGTGCCAGCAGCTTCCGACAGGGTAATCAGCCCCAGCATTTT. It codes for CASSFRQGNQPQHF. Using reference TRBV7-2 and TRBJ1-5 for the parts outside the CDR3, the full variable domain is GAGVSQSPSNKVTEKGKDVELRCDPISGHTALYWYRQSLGQGLEFLIYFQGNSAPDKSGLPSDRFSAERTGGSVSTLTIQRTQQEDSAVYLCASSFRQGNQPQHFGDGTRLSIL.